This passage covers 20 T cell receptor beta chains from one sample sequenced in a study of Graves' ophthalmopathy and Graves' hyperthyroidism (dated by TCRdb to the late 2010s). For sequencing, an Illumina HiSeq 2000 was employed. For repertoire sequencing, the TCR beta CDR3 regions were amplified from RNA transcripts. A first-round RT-PCR used HTBI primers with the Qiagen OneStep RT-PCR kit, followed by a second-round multiplex PCR, size selection and purification. Using fastp at Q25 and MiXCR, TCRdb reprocessed the public reads and kept productive beta chains. Records with the same CDR3 protein are collapsed into one entry carrying the most frequent genes and DNA. In all, the sample holds 650,000 to 900,000 distinct CDR3 sequences, and 35% to 50% of those were seen once. The ten most abundant clones make up roughly 45% of the sample. Sequencing used peripheral blood. These receptors were taken from an adult man with Graves' ophthalmopathy.

The chain carries TRBV5-4 and TRBJ1-2; TRBD1 might be the D (5 bases). Germline CDR1 is SGHNT and CDR2 is YYREEE (reference sequence). Trimming took 5 bases from V and 5 from J, leaving 16 bases between them. The CDR3 is 14 amino acids. CDR3 amino acids: CASSYGQGWYGYTF. As DNA, the CDR3 is TGTGCCAGCAGTTATGGGCAGGGATGGTATGGCTACACCTTC.

This clonotype was seen a few times. The chain links TRBV19 to TRBJ2-2, with TRBD1 matching over 8 bases. J was trimmed by 2 bases and V by 4 bases; bases with no gene match: 6. CDR1 is LNHDA and CDR2 is SQIVND in the germline V gene (reference sequence). This CDR3 comprises 16 residues. The DNA for the CDR3 is TGTGCCAGTAGTACAAGGACAGGGCAAAACACCGGGGAGCTGTTTTTT. Its translation: CASSTRTGQNTGELFF. Full variable domain (missing parts from reference TRBV19 and TRBJ2-2): DGGITQSPKYLFRKEGQNVTLSCEQNLNHDAMYWYRQDPGQGLRLIYYSQIVNDFQKGDIAEGYSVSREKKESFPLTVTSAQKNPTAFYLCASSTRTGQNTGELFFGEGSRLTVL.

V is TRBV15 and J is TRBJ1-2; possibly TRBD1 for D (5 bases). The CDR3 contains 13 residues. V was cut by 10 bases and J by 7 bases, with 19 bases left in between. Germline-derived CDR1 and CDR2 are LNHNV and YYDKDF (reference sequence). CDR3 in amino acids: CASSRDRRGGYTF. As DNA, the CDR3 is TGTGCCAGCAGTAGGGACCGCCGCGGTGGCTACACCTTC.

This clonotype was recorded a few times. The gene calls are TRBV20-1 and TRBJ2-5, with D tentatively TRBD2 (6 bases). Germline CDR1 and CDR2: DFQATT and SNEGSKA (reference sequence). V lost 2 bases and J lost 5, with 15 bases in between. There are 14 residues in the CDR3. The CDR3 is CSARIGTRGETQYF. The DNA for the CDR3 is TGCAGTGCTAGAATCGGCACCCGGGGGGAGACCCAGTACTTC.

This sequence joins TRBV7-2 and TRBJ2-5, with TRBD2 matching over 7 bases. CDR1 and CDR2 (germline): SGHTA, FQGNSA. V trimming: 0 bases; J trimming: 4 bases; junction bases outside the gene matches: 14. The CDR3 is made up of 18 amino acids. DNA of the CDR3: TGTGCCAGCAGCTTAGCCCAGCGGGGCGGGCCTAAAGGAGAGACCCAGTACTTC. It codes for CASSLAQRGGPKGETQYF.

This clonotype was seen a single time. This may come from a read error, since a much larger clone is one base off. This sequence joins TRBV9 and TRBJ1-1; D gene uncertain. CDR1 is SGDLS and CDR2 is YYNGEE in the germline V gene. The CDR3 loop spans 13 amino acids. Trimming removed 4 bases from V and 4 bases from J, with 11 bases in between. CDR3 residues: CASSQVLGTEAFF. The CDR3 bases are TGTGCCAGCAGCCAAGTGTTGGGCACTGAAGCTTTCTTT.

In its sample, this clonotype was seen many times. V and J are TRBV7-9 and TRBJ1-1; D perhaps matches TRBD1 (6 bases). The germline V gene has CDR1 SEHNR and CDR2 FQNEAQ (reference sequence). The CDR3 has 13 amino acids. V lost 3 bases to trimming and J lost 5 bases, with 10 bases between them. DNA of the CDR3: TGTGCCAGCAGCTTCACAGGGAGAACTGAAGCTTTCTTT. This gives the protein CASSFTGRTEAFF.

The chain recombines TRBV10-3 with TRBJ1-4, with D possibly matching TRBD1 (5 bases). Germline values: CDR1 ENHRY, CDR2 SYGVKD. The CDR3 is 14 amino acids. V lost 10 bases and J lost 8, with 20 bases in between. Here the CDR3 DNA reads TGTGCCAGCAGAGTGACCGGGACCGGAGAAAAACTGTTTTTT. It codes for CASRVTGTGEKLFF.

The V call is TRBV10-3, the J call TRBJ1-5; D might be TRBD1 (6 bases). The CDR3 is 14 residues long. Deletions cut 6 bases from V and 1 base from J, with 10 bases between. Germline values: CDR1 ENHRY, CDR2 SYGVKD. The CDR3 loop is CAISRTVSNQPQHF. The CDR3 region has the DNA TGTGCCATCAGCCGGACAGTAAGCAATCAGCCCCAGCATTTT.

This clonotype was counted ten times or more. The rearrangement joins TRBV15 to TRBJ2-7, with 9 positions matching TRBD1. The J segment lost 2 bases and the V segment lost 2 bases, leaving 4 bases of the junction unmatched. Per germline, CDR1 LNHNV and CDR2 YYDKDF (reference sequence). The CDR3 sequence is 15 residues long. The CDR3 DNA reads as TGTGCCACCAGCAGAAACAGGGGGCAAACCTACGAGCAGTACTTC. This gives the protein CATSRNRGQTYEQYF.

The V and J genes are TRBV20-1 and TRBJ1-1; D gene ambiguous. The CDR3 loop spans 14 amino acids. Per the germline V gene, CDR1 is DFQATT and CDR2 is SNEGSKA (reference sequence). Trimming removed 1 base at V and 4 bases at J, with 13 bases between. The CDR3: CSARGGGLSTEAFF. DNA for the CDR3: TGCAGTGCTAGAGGTGGTGGTCTCAGCACTGAAGCTTTCTTT.

The table lists this clonotype with a few counts. The CDR3 DNA reads as TGTGCCAGTAGTATGCGGCCCAGCTCCTACGAGCAGTACTTC. Residues: CASSMRPSSYEQYF. V is TRBV19 and J is TRBJ2-7; no reliable D call. The CDR3 runs 14 residues. Germline V CDR1 and CDR2: LNHDA, SQIVND (reference sequence). Trimming cost V 3 bases and J 0 bases, with 9 bases left between them.

The chain has TRBV4-1 and TRBJ1-1, with D uncertain. Germline values: CDR1 MGHRA, CDR2 YSYEKL. V was trimmed by 0 bases and J by 1 base, leaving 6 bases between them. The CDR3 totals 14 residues. The DNA for the CDR3 is TGCGCCAGCAGCCAAGATAAGGGGAACACTGAAGCTTTCTTT. It translates to CASSQDKGNTEAFF.

This clonotype showed up many times. J is TRBJ2-7 and V is TRBV15; 8 bases match TRBD1. Losses at the gene ends were 1 base for V and 3 bases for J; bases not matched to a gene: 8. Germline V lookup: CDR1 LNHNV, CDR2 YYDKDF (reference sequence). CDR3 length: 16 amino acids. CDR3: CATSRARTGIFYEQYF. CDR3 sequence (DNA): TGTGCCACCAGCAGAGCCAGGACAGGGATTTTCTACGAGCAGTACTTC.

This clonotype was found many times. This chain uses TRBV29-1 with TRBJ1-5; no clear D. The V end was cut by 6 bases, the J end by 4 bases, with 10 bases between. Germline-derived CDR1 and CDR2 are SQVTM and ANQGSEA. The CDR3 is 12 amino acids. CDR3 DNA: TGCAGCGTCGGAGGTCCAAATCAGCCCCAGCATTTT. Its translation is CSVGGPNQPQHF.

This clonotype has a handful of counts. V and J are TRBV2 and TRBJ2-7, with 10 bases aligning to TRBD2. The CDR3 extends over 12 amino acids. The junction had 0 bases not matched to a gene; V was cut back by 1 base and J by 9 bases. Germline V CDR1 and CDR2: SNHLY, FYNNEI. CDR3 region: CASSEGLAGQYF. CDR3 in DNA: TGTGCCAGCAGTGAAGGACTAGCGGGGCAGTACTTC.

V gene TRBV7-9 combines with J gene TRBJ2-2, with TRBD1 matching over 8 bases. Trimming took 5 bases from V and 4 from J; bases not matched to a gene: 3. Germline CDR1 is SEHNR and CDR2 is FQNEAQ (reference sequence). This CDR3 has 14 amino acids. The CDR3 here is CASSPDRATGELFF. The CDR3 DNA is TGTGCCAGCAGCCCGGACAGGGCCACCGGGGAGCTGTTTTTT.

The chain is built from TRBV19 and TRBJ2-7; 10 bases agree with TRBD2. Germline CDR1 reads LNHDA; CDR2 reads SQIVND (reference sequence). The CDR3 totals 14 residues. With 7 bases clipped from V and 5 bases from J, the junction kept 8 bases outside the gene matches. The CDR3 nucleotides read TGTGCCAGTACCAGCGGGGGGGAAGAGGACGAGCAGTACTTC. This encodes CASTSGGEEDEQYF.

The chain couples TRBV25-1 to TRBJ2-2, with 8 positions matching TRBD2. Germline lookup yields CDR1 MGHDK and CDR2 SYGVNS. The V segment lost 3 bases and the J segment 3 bases; nucleotides outside the gene matches: 6. The CDR3 contains 16 residues. CDR3 loop: CASSEASGRYTGELFF. The CDR3 coding sequence is TGTGCCAGCAGTGAGGCTAGCGGGCGATACACCGGGGAGCTGTTTTTT.

This clonotype was found many times. The gene calls are TRBV7-2 and TRBJ2-7, with 7 positions matching TRBD1. CDR3 size: 17 residues. The ends lost 5 bases at V and 3 bases at J; junction bases unmatched: 16. The germline CDR1 and CDR2 sequences are SGHTA and FQGNSA. Here the CDR3 DNA reads TGTGCCAGCAGCCTTATGAGTGGGACAGTCCTGAACTACGAGCAGTACTTC. Translated, it gives CASSLMSGTVLNYEQYF.